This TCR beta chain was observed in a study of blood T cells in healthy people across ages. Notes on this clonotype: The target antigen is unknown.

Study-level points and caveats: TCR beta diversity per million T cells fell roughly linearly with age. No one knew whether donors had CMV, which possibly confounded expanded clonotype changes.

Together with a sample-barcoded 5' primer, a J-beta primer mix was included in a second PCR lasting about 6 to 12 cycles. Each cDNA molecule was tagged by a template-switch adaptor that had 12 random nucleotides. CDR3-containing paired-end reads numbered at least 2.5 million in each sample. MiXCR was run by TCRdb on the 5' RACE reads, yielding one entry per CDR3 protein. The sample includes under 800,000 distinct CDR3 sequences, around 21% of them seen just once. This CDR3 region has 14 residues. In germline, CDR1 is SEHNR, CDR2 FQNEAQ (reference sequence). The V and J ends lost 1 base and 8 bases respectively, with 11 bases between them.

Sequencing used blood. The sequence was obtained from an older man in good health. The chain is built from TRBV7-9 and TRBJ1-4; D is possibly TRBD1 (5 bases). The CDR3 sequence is CASSLGGTLEKLFF. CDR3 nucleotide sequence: TGTGCCAGCAGCTTAGGTGGGACGCTCGAAAAACTGTTTTTT. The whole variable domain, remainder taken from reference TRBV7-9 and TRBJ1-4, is DTGVSQNPRHKITKRGQNVTFRCDPISEHNRLYWYRQTLGQGPEFLTYFQNEAQLEKSRLLSDRFSAERPKGSFSTLEIQRTEQGDSAMYLCASSLGGTLEKLFFGSGTQLSVL.